Presented here are 29 T cell receptor beta chains from one specimen sequenced in a study of regulatory T cells in long-lasting Graves disease. Specified time point: newly diagnosed GD, antithyroid drugs for less than 3 months. Researchers made the TCR library from RNA that was extracted from PBMCs. The TCR beta library used iRepertoire HTBI primers with Arm-PCR amplification of CDR3. TCRdb reprocessed the multiplex PCR reads with MiXCR, giving one entry per CDR3 protein. The data contain roughly 530,000 distinct CDR3 sequences, around 16% of them seen just once; the ten biggest clones take up 20% to 25%. The sample was also reused in another study, on T cells in Graves' hyperthyroidism and ophthalmopathy.

Sequenced here: peripheral blood mononuclear cells (PBMCs), sampled at new diagnosis, from a patient treated with antithyroid drugs. The receptors here all came from a woman aged 35-60 years with Graves disease.

The V call is TRBV19, the J call TRBJ2-7; D call uncertain. V was cut by 9 bases and J by 0 bases, with 15 bases left in between. Germline loops: CDR1 LNHDA, CDR2 SQIVND (reference sequence). The CDR3 loop spans 14 amino acids. CDR3 coding DNA: TGTGCCAGCTCGACCGCCCGCAACTCCTACGAGCAGTACTTC. The encoded protein is CASSTARNSYEQYF.

This clonotype was seen many times. The J gene is TRBJ2-1, the V gene TRBV6-9; weak D call: TRBD1 (6 bases). CDR3 length: 17 residues. CDR1 and CDR2 from the germline V gene are MNHGY and SVAAGI. V was pared by 3 bases and J by 8 bases, with 23 bases between. CDR3 sequence: CASSYGNRATKGDEQFF. Written as DNA, the CDR3 is TGTGCCAGCAGTTACGGGAACAGGGCGACGAAAGGCGATGAGCAGTTCTTC.

This chain's CDR3 is CASGDRWLTGELFF. Written as DNA, the CDR3 is TGTGCCAGTGGGGACAGGTGGCTCACCGGGGAGCTGTTTTTT. This chain links TRBV6-1 with TRBJ2-2, with TRBD1 matching 8 bases. The CDR3 totals 14 residues. Germline lookup yields CDR1 MNHNS and CDR2 SASEGT. Trimming removed 9 bases from V and 4 bases from J; junction bases left unmatched: 7.

This clonotype was observed at least ten times. The chain is built from TRBV18 and TRBJ2-3, with D possibly called TRBD1 or TRBD2 (6 bases each). The CDR3 covers 15 residues. CDR1 is KGHSH, CDR2 LQKENI, per germline. Trimming stripped 4 bases from V and 3 bases from J, with 14 bases between. The CDR3 spells CASSLTPGATDTQYF. The CDR3 nucleotides read TGTGCCAGCTCACTAACCCCGGGGGCTACAGATACGCAGTATTTT.

The genes are TRBV25-1 and TRBJ1-2, with D tentatively TRBD1 (6 bases). This CDR3 region has 16 residues. In germline, CDR1 is MGHDK, CDR2 SYGVNS. The germline V and J ends were trimmed by 1 base and 2 bases, with 14 bases remaining between them. The CDR3 DNA is TGTGCCAGCAGTGAATCGGGGGGGGCTCGGAACTATGGCTACACCTTC. Residues: CASSESGGARNYGYTF.

This clonotype was seen once. Being one base from a much bigger clone, this may be a read error. The chain uses TRBV6-5 and TRBJ2-2, with TRBD1 identical over 9 bases. Germline V gene lookup returns CDR1 MNHEY and CDR2 SVGAGI. The CDR3 consists of 14 residues. V was pared by 10 bases and J by 4 bases, with 7 bases of the junction left unmatched. The CDR3, as DNA: TGTGCCATAGTGAGGGGACAGGGCACCGGGGAGCTGTTTTTT. Translated: CAIVRGQGTGELFF.

The gene calls are TRBV3-1 and TRBJ2-7, with 11 positions matching TRBD2. The J segment lost 1 base and the V segment lost 8 bases, leaving 4 bases of the junction unmatched. The CDR3 consists of 14 residues. Germline CDR1 is LGHDT and CDR2 is YNNKEL (reference sequence). The CDR3 DNA is TGTGCCAGCCGTACTAGCGGGAGTTCCTACGAGCAGTACTTC. Protein: CASRTSGSSYEQYF.

In its sample, this clonotype was seen many times. The junction departs from the called germline gene at one end, perhaps through a read error. The chain's CDR3 is CASSLDAANTEAFF. In nucleotides, the CDR3 is TGTGCCAGCAGCTTGGACGCGGCGAACACTGAAGCTTTCTTT. The chain is built from TRBV5-1 and TRBJ1-1; D gene uncertain. The length of the CDR3 is 14 residues. CDR1 and CDR2 from the germline V gene are SGHRS and YFSETQ.

Many counts were recorded for this clonotype. The chain employs TRBV4-1 and TRBJ2-3, with D possibly being TRBD2 (5 bases). This CDR3 has 15 residues. Trimming removed 0 bases at V and 1 base at J, with 8 bases between. Germline loops: CDR1 MGHRA, CDR2 YSYEKL. The CDR3 sequence: CASSQERAGTDTQYF. The CDR3 nucleotides are TGCGCCAGCAGCCAAGAGCGGGCGGGCACAGATACGCAGTATTTT.

This clonotype was seen many times. The V and J genes are TRBV6-7 and TRBJ2-3; D unresolved. TRBV6-7 qualifies as an ORF whose function is uncertain. CDR3 length equals 12 residues. V lost 6 bases to trimming and J lost 8 bases, with 12 bases between them. CDR3 nucleotides: TGTGCCAGCAGCAAACCGAAATCTACGCAGTATTTT. Amino acid sequence: CASSKPKSTQYF.

The rearrangement joins TRBV7-3 to TRBJ2-7; weak D call: TRBD1 (5 bases). Germline V gene lookup returns CDR1 SGHTA and CDR2 FQGTGA. V lost 3 bases and J lost 6, with 12 bases in between. The CDR3 has 13 residues. CDR3 DNA sequence: TGTGCCAGCAGCTTCGGGCAGGGATCCGAGCAGTACTTC. This translates into CASSFGQGSEQYF.

This clonotype has at least ten counts. This chain connects TRBV6-5 to TRBJ1-1; no definite D call. The CDR3 totals 13 residues. Germline CDR1 reads MNHEY; CDR2 reads SVGAGI. V gave up 1 base and J gave up 1 base, with 4 bases separating them. CDR3 region: CASSYLENTEAFF. The CDR3 DNA sequence: TGTGCCAGCAGTTACTTAGAGAACACTGAAGCTTTCTTT.

Worth noting for this clonotype: A read error may explain this, as a much larger clone is one base away. In this CDR3 the conserved last residue, phenylalanine or tryptophan, is missing, so a read error is likely. The rearrangement links TRBV7-2 to TRBJ1-1, with D possibly TRBD1 on 6 matching bases. CDR3 length: 13 residues. Trimming shortened V by 5 bases and J by 1 base, and 8 bases separated the two germline ends. Germline assignment: CDR1 SGHTA and CDR2 FQGNSA. CDR3 protein: CASSIQGNTEAFL. CDR3 DNA: TGTGCCAGCAGCATACAGGGGAACACTGAAGCTTTCCTT.

The table lists this clonotype with many counts. The rearrangement joins TRBV28 to TRBJ2-7; 8 bases fit TRBD1. V shed 4 bases and J 5 bases; nucleotides not matched to a gene: 10. From germline, CDR1 is MDHEN and CDR2 SYDVKM. CDR3 length: 15 residues. This CDR3 is CASSSPSTGVHEQYF. The CDR3 DNA follows: TGTGCCAGCAGTTCCCCCTCGACAGGGGTCCACGAGCAGTACTTC. Looking up the rest from reference TRBV28 and TRBJ2-7 gives the full variable domain: DVKVTQSSRYLVKRTGEKVFLECVQDMDHENMFWYRQDPGLGLRLIYFSYDVKMKEKGDIPEGYSVSREKKERFSLILESASTNQTSMYLCASSSPSTGVHEQYFGPGTRLTVT.

V gene TRBV4-1 combines with J gene TRBJ2-7; D call uncertain. This CDR3 is 14 amino acids long. Trimming pared 0 bases from V and 0 bases from J, leaving 6 bases between. Looked up from germline, CDR1 is MGHRA and CDR2 is YSYEKL. The CDR3 loop is CASSQEHGSYEQYF. The DNA for the CDR3 is TGCGCCAGCAGCCAAGAGCACGGCTCCTACGAGCAGTACTTC.

V gene TRBV14 combines with J gene TRBJ2-7; D is perhaps TRBD1 (5 bases). The germline V gene encodes CDR1 SGHDN and CDR2 FVKESK. CDR3 length equals 13 residues. Trimming took 7 bases from V and 4 from J, leaving 14 bases between them. The CDR3 DNA is TGTGCCAGCAACCAGGGAAATCGGTACGAGCAGTACTTC. Translating it yields CASNQGNRYEQYF. Looking up the rest from reference TRBV14 and TRBJ2-7 gives the full variable domain: EAGVTQFPSHSVIEKGQTVTLRCDPISGHDNLYWYRRVMGKEIKFLLHFVKESKQDESGMPNNRFLAERTGGTYSTLKVQPAELEDSGVYFCASNQGNRYEQYFGPGTRLTVT.

This clonotype has a count of ten or more. The J gene is TRBJ2-7, the V gene TRBV27; no definite D call. This CDR3 spans 14 amino acids. V was cut by 2 bases and J by 3 bases, with 11 bases left in between. Germline V gene sequence: CDR1 MNHEY, CDR2 SMNVEV (reference sequence). As DNA, the CDR3 is TGTGCCAGCAGTTTAAAGGACGCCGGCTACGAGCAGTACTTC. This translates into CASSLKDAGYEQYF.

This clonotype was seen ten or more times. The chain recombines TRBV12-3 or TRBV12-4 with TRBJ1-1; D uncertain. The CDR3 spans 15 residues. V dropped 8 bases and J dropped 3 bases, with 19 bases sitting between them. DNA for the CDR3: TGTGCCAGCCGTGGTCGTGGAGGGCGAGACACTGAAGCTTTCTTT. Protein product: CASRGRGGRDTEAFF.

About this clonotype itself: A read error may account for a junction end that differs from germline. The V and J genes are TRBV5-1 and TRBJ1-5; D is undetermined. CDR1 SGHRS and CDR2 YFSETQ come from the germline V gene. The CDR3 length is 13 residues. The CDR3, as DNA: TGCGCCGGCAGCTGGACCCCGGGACAGCCCCAGCATTTT. It translates to CAGSWTPGQPQHF.

Turning to this clonotype: A much larger clone lies one base from this, so it may be a read error. This chain connects TRBV3-1 to TRBJ2-1; 14 bases are shared with TRBD2. With V trimmed by 8 bases and J by 6 bases, 3 bases remained unmatched. This CDR3 is 14 amino acids long. CDR1 is LGHDT and CDR2 is YNNKEL in the germline V gene (reference sequence). This chain's CDR3 is CASGTSGGVNEQFF. CDR3 nucleotides: TGTGCCAGCGGGACTAGCGGGGGAGTCAATGAGCAGTTCTTC.

This clonotype was detected a few times. The chain couples TRBV25-1 to TRBJ1-5; D is possibly TRBD1 (5 bases). CDR3 length: 14 amino acids. The V end lost 2 bases, the J end lost 7 bases, and 12 bases lay between the germline ends. Germline V CDR1 and CDR2: MGHDK, SYGVNS. The CDR3: CASSEEGRGQPQHF. CDR3 in DNA: TGTGCCAGCAGTGAAGAGGGGCGGGGCCAGCCCCAGCATTTT.

This clonotype has just one count. The chain employs TRBV5-6 and TRBJ1-2; a possible D gene is TRBD1 (5 bases). Trimming removed 4 bases from V and 1 base from J, with 14 bases in between. This CDR3 spans 15 amino acids. CDR1 and CDR2 (germline): SGHDT, YYEEEE. DNA of the CDR3: TGTGCCAGCAGCCGGCCCGAGACAGATAACTATGGCTACACCTTC. This sequence encodes CASSRPETDNYGYTF. The variable domain in full, with the rest retrieved from reference TRBV5-6 and TRBJ1-2, is DAGVTQSPTHLIKTRGQQVTLRCSPKSGHDTVSWYQQALGQGPQFIFQYYEEEERQRGNFPDRFSGHQFPNYSSELNVNALLLGDSALYLCASSRPETDNYGYTFGSGTRLTVV.

This clonotype occurred many times. V is TRBV2 and J is TRBJ1-1, with TRBD1 matching 7 bases. The V and J ends lost 8 bases and 5 bases, in that order; junction bases with no gene match: 5. The CDR3 has 12 amino acids. Germline CDR1 is SNHLY and CDR2 is FYNNEI. This CDR3 is CASDRAGTEAFF. Written as DNA, the CDR3 is TGTGCCAGCGACAGGGCTGGGACTGAAGCTTTCTTT.

V gene TRBV6-1 combines with J gene TRBJ2-7; 10 bases are a match to TRBD2. Germline loops: CDR1 MNHNS, CDR2 SASEGT. The J segment lost 7 bases and the V segment lost 6 bases, leaving 9 bases of the junction unmatched. The CDR3 consists of 14 residues. The CDR3 reads CASSPSGGLREQYF. The DNA of the CDR3 is TGTGCCAGCAGCCCTAGCGGGGGACTGCGGGAGCAGTACTTC.

In this sample, this clonotype turned up once. The chain combines TRBV10-3 with TRBJ2-3, with unresolved D. The CDR3 is 16 residues long. Germline V gene data show CDR1 as ENHRY and CDR2 as SYGVKD. The germline V and J ends were trimmed by 10 bases and 1 base, with 21 bases remaining between them. CDR3 residues: CANSPGAGRGTDTQYF. CDR3 nucleotide sequence: TGTGCCAACTCACCGGGTGCCGGCCGGGGCACAGATACGCAGTATTTT.

The chain couples TRBV3-1 to TRBJ1-5; no reliable D call. Trimming took off 0 bases at V and 3 bases at J, with 3 bases between the two ends. CDR3 length: 13 residues. The germline V gene encodes CDR1 LGHDT and CDR2 YNNKEL (reference sequence). The chain's CDR3 is CASSQDPNQPQHF. CDR3 bases: TGTGCCAGCAGCCAAGACCCCAATCAGCCCCAGCATTTT. The full variable domain, its missing parts supplied by reference TRBV3-1 and TRBJ1-5, is DTAVSQTPKYLVTQMGNDKSIKCEQNLGHDTMYWYKQDSKKFLKIMFSYNNKELIINETVPNRFSPKSPDKAHLNLHINSLELGDSAVYFCASSQDPNQPQHFGDGTRLSIL.

As regards this clonotype: One end of the junction does not line up with germline, which may come from a read error. In nucleotides, the CDR3 is TGCAGTGCCAGAGAGCCCGGACTAGCGAGCCGCACAGATACGCAGTATTTT. Protein: CSAREPGLASRTDTQYF. The chain couples TRBV20-1 to TRBJ2-3; the match to TRBD2 covers 9 bases. The CDR3 is 17 amino acids. In germline, CDR1 is DFQATT, CDR2 SNEGSKA (reference sequence).

Concerning this clonotype: A read error may explain this, as a much larger clone is one base away. The chain employs TRBV10-3 and TRBJ2-5, with 7 bases identical to TRBD2. CDR3 size: 14 residues. CDR1 is ENHRY and CDR2 is SYGVKD in the germline V gene. CDR3 amino acids: CAISDRAGREGQCF. The CDR3 nucleotides are TGTGCCATCAGTGACAGGGCGGGAAGGGAGGGCCAGTGCTTC.

With respect to this clonotype: An end of the junction differs from the germline gene, which may be a read error. The chain uses TRBV12-3 or TRBV12-4 and TRBJ1-1; D may be TRBD1 (5 bases). This CDR3 has 14 amino acids. CDR3 residues: CASSLGGTTLNASF. In DNA, the CDR3 is TGTGCCAGCAGTTTAGGAGGGACTACACTGAACGCTTCCTTT.